What follows are 28 T cell receptor beta chains derived from one specimen sequenced in a study of Ad26.COV2.S vaccination and SARS-CoV-2 variants. TCRdb keeps only in-frame clones here, not all; method: immunoSEQ multiplex PCR. The data show approximately 500,000 clones, roughly 85% seen once. The treatment was: some 20 received Ad26.COV2.S at low or high dose, single or two shots; about 5 received placebo; per-sample allocation not given. Sampling occurred on day 63 after the first vaccine or placebo injection. The sample was peripheral blood, taken in a trial of Ad26.COV2.S vaccine versus placebo. The receptors were sampled from a person aged 18-65 years who received the Ad26.COV2.S COVID-19 vaccine or a placebo.

The chain joins TRBV12-3 or TRBV12-4 to TRBJ1-6; D remains unclear. V lost 5 bases, J lost 5 bases, and 4 bases lay in between. CDR3 size: 12 residues. Here the CDR3 reads CASSTDNSPLHF. CDR3 sequence (DNA): TGTGCCAGCAGTACCGATAATTCACCCCTCCACTTT.

The gene calls are TRBV5-6 and TRBJ2-3, with 12 bases matching TRBD2. V was pared by 0 bases and J by 3 bases, with 2 bases of the junction left unmatched. Germline CDR1 is SGHDT and CDR2 is YYEEEE. The length of the CDR3 is 16 residues. This chain's CDR3 is CASSLGGLAGTDTQYF. The DNA of the CDR3 is TGTGCCAGCAGCTTGGGAGGACTAGCGGGGACAGATACGCAGTATTTT.

The V and J genes are TRBV6-5 and TRBJ1-2, with D possibly matching TRBD1 (6 bases). CDR1 is MNHEY and CDR2 is SVGAGI in the germline V gene. Trimming pared 2 bases from V and 4 bases from J, leaving 14 bases between. The CDR3 has 15 residues. The CDR3 sequence is CASSYGPGAGYGYTF. CDR3 bases: TGTGCCAGCAGTTACGGCCCGGGGGCGGGCTATGGCTACACCTTC.

This chain links TRBV4-2 with TRBJ2-1; D possibly corresponds to TRBD1 (5 bases). The CDR3 is made up of 15 amino acids. CDR1 and CDR2 from the germline V gene are LGHNA and YNFKEQ. V gave up 1 base and J gave up 8 bases, with 15 bases separating them. The CDR3 reads CASSQGGIINDEQFF. CDR3 DNA: TGTGCCAGCAGCCAAGGGGGCATCATAAACGATGAGCAGTTCTTC.

The chain joins TRBV6-5 to TRBJ2-5, with D perhaps matching TRBD2 (5 bases). The CDR3 runs to 14 residues. The V and J ends lost 8 bases and 3 bases respectively, with 16 bases between them. CDR1 is MNHEY and CDR2 is SVGAGI in the germline V gene. The CDR3 loop is CASSSGLIKETQYF. The CDR3 DNA reads as TGTGCCAGCTCGTCGGGGTTGATCAAAGAGACCCAGTACTTC.

The rearrangement uses TRBV5-8 and TRBJ1-2; D is uncertain. In germline, CDR1 is SGHTS, CDR2 YDEGEE. This CDR3 has 17 amino acids. V was cut by 6 bases and J by 0 bases, with 21 bases left in between. This chain's CDR3 is CASTLWGRGAANYGYTF. CDR3 nucleotides: TGTGCCAGCACCCTTTGGGGAAGAGGAGCAGCTAACTATGGCTACACCTTC.

For this clone: Within the sample, other DNA sequences also encode this same CDR3. The V call is TRBV6-5, the J call TRBJ1-3; no reliable D call. The CDR3 sequence is 11 residues long. CDR1 and CDR2 (germline): MNHEY, SVGAGI. V lost 6 bases, J lost 7 bases, and 7 bases lay in between. CDR3 sequence (DNA): TGTGCCAGCAGCCTTGGGAACACCATATATTTT. This translates into CASSLGNTIYF.

Regarding this clone: Compared with germline, one end of the junction differs, possibly owing to a read error. The V call is TRBV6-2 or TRBV6-3, the J call TRBJ2-1, with 7 nucleotides matching TRBD2. The CDR3 totals 17 residues. Germline assignment: CDR1 MNHEY and CDR2 SVGEGT. The DNA for the CDR3 is TGTGCCAGCAGTTACCCCCATCCTAGCGGTGGTTACAGTGAGCAGTTCTTC. Translation gives CASSYPHPSGGYSEQFF.

In regard to this clone: Other DNA sequences in this specimen translate into the identical CDR3. The chain recombines TRBV6-1 with TRBJ2-1, with TRBD2 matching over 9 bases. After removal of 0 bases from V and 4 bases from J, the junction contained 1 base not matched to a gene. Germline V gene lookup returns CDR1 MNHNS and CDR2 SASEGT. The CDR3 is 15 amino acids. The CDR3 nucleotides are TGTGCCAGCAGTGAAGCGCTAGCGGGATACAATGAGCAGTTCTTC. It yields the protein CASSEALAGYNEQFF.

The rearrangement uses TRBV24-1 and TRBJ2-2; the match to TRBD2 covers 10 bases. The J segment lost 4 bases and the V segment lost 3 bases, leaving 4 bases of the junction unmatched. Germline V lookup: CDR1 KGHDR, CDR2 SFDVKD. The CDR3 length is 16 residues. CDR3 sequence: CATSDPGLASTGELFF. The CDR3 nucleotides read TGTGCCACCAGTGATCCGGGACTAGCGTCCACCGGGGAGCTGTTTTTT.

The genes are TRBV4-3 and TRBJ1-6; D unresolved. This CDR3 is 17 amino acids long. V was clipped by 0 bases and J by 0 bases, with 9 bases between them. CDR1 is LGHNA, CDR2 YSLEER, per germline. Here the CDR3 reads CASSQDNLGSYNSPLHF. DNA of the CDR3: TGCGCCAGCAGCCAAGATAATCTGGGCTCCTATAATTCACCCCTCCACTTT.

This clone was observed a single time. CDR3 nucleotide sequence: TGTGCCTGGAGTGTACCTCCGGGACGCCAAGCTTTCTTT. It yields the protein CAWSVPPGRQAFF. The V and J genes are TRBV30 and TRBJ1-1; D may be TRBD1 (5 bases). Trimming removed 0 bases from V and 9 bases from J, with 14 bases in between. CDR3 length: 13 amino acids. Germline values: CDR1 GTSNPN, CDR2 SVGIG (reference sequence).

V is TRBV19 and J is TRBJ1-1; D is unclear. The V gene's germline CDR1 is LNHDA and CDR2 SQIVND (reference sequence). CDR3 length: 14 amino acids. With 7 bases removed from V and 3 bases from J, the gap between germline ends came to 15 bases. In nucleotides, the CDR3 is TGTGCCAGTACCCCGTCCGGAGTTTACACTGAAGCTTTCTTT. This sequence encodes CASTPSGVYTEAFF.

The chain uses TRBV28 and TRBJ1-1; no firm D call. The CDR3 is made up of 13 amino acids. Germline assignment: CDR1 MDHEN and CDR2 SYDVKM. V lost 6 bases and J lost 6, with 14 bases in between. In DNA, the CDR3 is TGTGCCAGCAGCGCTCGGCGTAGGGCTGAAGCTTTCTTT. It specifies CASSARRRAEAFF.

This rearrangement joins TRBV6-6 to TRBJ2-7; unclear D gene. Trimming stripped 2 bases from V and 2 bases from J, with 16 bases between. CDR1 MNHNY and CDR2 SVGAGI come from the germline V gene (reference sequence). This CDR3 region has 16 residues. CDR3 protein: CASSYPSSLPPYEQYF. The CDR3 DNA follows: TGTGCCAGCAGTTACCCGTCCTCCCTGCCTCCCTACGAGCAGTACTTC.

The chain combines TRBV7-2 with TRBJ2-2; D tentatively reads TRBD1 or TRBD2 (5 bases each). Trimming cost V 6 bases and J 5 bases, with 13 bases left between them. Germline V lookup: CDR1 SGHTA, CDR2 FQGNSA. The CDR3 is 14 residues long. This chain's CDR3 is CASSLIGATGELFF. In DNA form, the CDR3 reads TGTGCCAGCAGTCTGATCGGGGCAACCGGGGAGCTGTTTTTT.

The genes are TRBV5-1 and TRBJ2-1; D is unresolved. CDR3 length equals 15 residues. Germline V gives CDR1 SGHRS, CDR2 YFSETQ. V was clipped by 4 bases and J by 9 bases, with 20 bases between them. The CDR3 reads CASSPQTMSGSEQFF. The CDR3 nucleotides are TGCGCCAGCAGCCCTCAAACCATGAGTGGCAGTGAGCAGTTCTTC.

The chain couples TRBV5-1 to TRBJ2-1, with TRBD2 matching 13 bases. The CDR3 runs to 15 residues. Trimming at V came to 2 bases and at J to 8 bases, leaving 4 bases not matched to a gene. Germline CDR1 and CDR2: SGHRS and YFSETQ. The CDR3, as DNA: TGCGCCAGCAGCTTCGGACTAGCGGGAGTGGATGAGCAGTTCTTC. Amino acids: CASSFGLAGVDEQFF.

The gene calls are TRBV28 and TRBJ1-1, with a possible D match to TRBD1 (6 bases). The V end lost 1 base, the J end lost 1 base, and 13 bases lay between the germline ends. The length of the CDR3 is 16 residues. CDR1 MDHEN and CDR2 SYDVKM come from the germline V gene. The CDR3 here is CASSLFAGVTNTEAFF. The CDR3 DNA sequence: TGTGCCAGCAGTTTATTTGCAGGGGTGACGAACACTGAAGCTTTCTTT.

This chain links TRBV7-9 with TRBJ2-7; possibly TRBD1 for D (6 bases). The CDR3 has 16 residues. The V end was cut by 5 bases, the J end by 1 base, with 18 bases between. In germline, CDR1 is SEHNR, CDR2 FQNEAQ (reference sequence). The CDR3, as DNA: TGTGCCAGCAGCGACCCCATGCTCGACAGGTCCTACGAGCAGTACTTC. This codes for CASSDPMLDRSYEQYF.

This clone was detected once. This chain joins TRBV5-6 and TRBJ2-2, with no clear D. This CDR3 is built from 11 residues. V lost 4 bases, J lost 7 bases, and 5 bases lay in between. Germline V gene lookup returns CDR1 SGHDT and CDR2 YYEEEE. The CDR3 bases are TGTGCCAGCAGCCTCATCGGGGAGCTGTTTTTT. Residues: CASSLIGELFF. Using reference TRBV5-6 and TRBJ2-2 for the parts outside the CDR3, the full variable domain is DAGVTQSPTHLIKTRGQQVTLRCSPKSGHDTVSWYQQALGQGPQFIFQYYEEEERQRGNFPDRFSGHQFPNYSSELNVNALLLGDSALYLCASSLIGELFFGEGSRLTVL.

The rearrangement joins TRBV28 to TRBJ2-1; D is unclear. V shed 2 bases and J shed 9 bases, with 8 bases lying between them. This CDR3 contains 12 residues. CDR1 MDHEN and CDR2 SYDVKM come from the germline V gene. DNA for the CDR3: TGTGCCAGCAGTTTACTCTTTGGTGAGCAGTTCTTC. Protein sequence: CASSLLFGEQFF.

The J gene is TRBJ2-7, the V gene TRBV28, with 7 bases fitting TRBD1. Germline lookup yields CDR1 MDHEN and CDR2 SYDVKM. This CDR3 has 15 residues. Germline trimming cut 2 bases from V and 3 bases from J; bases unmatched to any gene: 7. The DNA of the CDR3 is TGTGCCAGCAGTTTAACCACAGGGGTCGGCTACGAGCAGTACTTC. This encodes CASSLTTGVGYEQYF.

This chain links TRBV10-3 with TRBJ1-1; D unresolved. The CDR3 covers 11 residues. The V gene lost 8 bases and the J gene lost 1 base, with 5 bases spanning the gap. Germline V gene lookup returns CDR1 ENHRY and CDR2 SYGVKD. The CDR3 spells CAIAGNTEAFF. The DNA of the CDR3 is TGTGCCATCGCAGGGAACACTGAAGCTTTCTTT.

There are a few counts of this clone. V is TRBV6-5 and J is TRBJ1-4; 7 bases line up with TRBD1. CDR1 is MNHEY, CDR2 SVGAGI, per germline. This CDR3 has 15 amino acids. The V and J ends lost 2 bases and 10 bases, in that order; junction bases with no gene match: 10. CDR3 in amino acids: CASSYRLEDRLKLFF. Here the CDR3 DNA reads TGTGCCAGCAGTTACCGACTCGAGGACAGGTTAAAACTGTTTTTT.

The chain links TRBV5-4 to TRBJ2-5, with a tentative D call TRBD1 (9 bases). In germline, CDR1 is SGHNT, CDR2 YYREEE (reference sequence). V was trimmed by 3 bases and J by 7 bases, leaving 19 bases between them. This CDR3 is built from 15 residues. CDR3 in amino acids: CASSSGTGLAGTQYF. As DNA, the CDR3 is TGTGCCAGCAGCTCCGGGACAGGGCTAGCGGGGACCCAGTACTTC.

This clone has just a few counts. V and J are TRBV9 and TRBJ2-4; possible D gene TRBD2, 6 bases. CDR1 and CDR2 from the germline V gene are SGDLS and YYNGEE. V lost 4 bases and J 0 bases, leaving 11 bases between the germline ends. CDR3 length: 15 amino acids. The CDR3 sequence is CASSTRAGAKNIQYF. CDR3 in DNA: TGTGCCAGCAGCACCCGAGCGGGAGCCAAAAACATTCAGTACTTC.

This chain connects TRBV7-6 to TRBJ2-1; D gene ambiguous. The CDR3 covers 15 residues. CDR1 and CDR2 from the germline V gene are SGHVS and FNYEAQ. V was cut by 0 bases and J by 0 bases, with 6 bases left in between. CDR3 DNA sequence: TGTGCCAGCAGCTTAGCTGAAAGCTCCTACAATGAGCAGTTCTTC. It codes for CASSLAESSYNEQFF.